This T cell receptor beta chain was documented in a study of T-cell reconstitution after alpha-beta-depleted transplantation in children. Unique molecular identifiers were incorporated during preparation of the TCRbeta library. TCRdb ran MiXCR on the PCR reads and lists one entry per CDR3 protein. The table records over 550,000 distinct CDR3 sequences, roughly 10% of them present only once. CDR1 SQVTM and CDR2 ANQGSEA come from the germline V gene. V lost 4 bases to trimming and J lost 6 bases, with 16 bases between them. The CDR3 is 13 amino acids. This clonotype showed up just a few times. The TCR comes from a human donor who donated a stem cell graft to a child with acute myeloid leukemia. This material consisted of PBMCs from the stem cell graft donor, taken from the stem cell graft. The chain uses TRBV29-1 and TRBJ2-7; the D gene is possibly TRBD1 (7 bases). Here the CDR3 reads CSVGRQGGIEQYF. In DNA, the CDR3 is TGCAGCGTTGGGCGGCAGGGGGGAATCGAGCAGTACTTC.